One sample yielded the 20 T cell receptor beta chains listed below, sequenced in a study of blood T cells in healthy people across ages. Alongside a J-beta primer mix, a sample-barcoded 5' primer served in a second PCR lasting about 7 to 11 cycles. In TCRdb, the 5' RACE reads were re-called with MiXCR into one record per CDR3 protein. The sample contains roughly 700,000 distinct CDR3 sequences, 45% to 50% of which appear only once. The sequenced sample was blood. These receptors were collected from an older woman in good health.

This clonotype was found a few times. V usage is TRBV6-2 or TRBV6-3 and J usage is TRBJ2-1; TRBD1 might be the D (5 bases). Germline V gene sequence: CDR1 MNHEY, CDR2 SVGEGT. CDR3 length: 15 residues. Trimming left V 3 bases short and J 12 bases short, with 21 bases between. Here the CDR3 DNA reads TGTGCCAGCAGTTATGATGGAGACGGGTTCCAGGGGCAGTTCTTC. Residues: CASSYDGDGFQGQFF.

This clonotype has only one observation. The chain is built from TRBV20-1 and TRBJ1-5; 9 bases match TRBD1. Looked up from germline, CDR1 is DFQATT and CDR2 is SNEGSKA (reference sequence). Trimming cost V 4 bases and J 2 bases; bases outside gene matches: 6. CDR3 length: 15 residues. CDR3 sequence (DNA): TGCAGTGCTAACCTCAGGGACAGGGGCAATCAGCCCCAGCATTTT. Translation gives CSANLRDRGNQPQHF.

The chain couples TRBV7-9 to TRBJ2-7; D is ambiguous. CDR3 size: 13 residues. Germline CDR1 and CDR2: SEHNR and FQNEAQ (reference sequence). V gave up 5 bases and J gave up 6 bases, with 14 bases separating them. CDR3 residues: CASSGVPSGEQYF. The CDR3 region has the DNA TGTGCCAGCAGCGGTGTCCCGTCCGGCGAGCAGTACTTC.

V gene TRBV5-1 combines with J gene TRBJ1-1, with D perhaps TRBD1 (6 bases). Germline V CDR1 and CDR2: SGHRS, YFSETQ. V was cut by 1 base and J by 4 bases, with 14 bases left in between. CDR3 length: 15 amino acids. CDR3 loop: CASSLIGGLGTEAFF. DNA for the CDR3: TGCGCCAGCAGCTTGATTGGGGGGCTAGGCACTGAAGCTTTCTTT. The whole variable domain, remainder taken from reference TRBV5-1 and TRBJ1-1, is KAGVTQTPRYLIKTRGQQVTLSCSPISGHRSVSWYQQTPGQGLQFLFEYFSETQRNKGNFPGRFSGRQFSNSRSEMNVSTLELGDSALYLCASSLIGGLGTEAFFGQGTRLTVV.

This chain uses TRBV10-3 with TRBJ2-4; 9 bases match TRBD2. The tail of the sequence fits TRBJ2-7 better, so the J call may be wrong. Germline CDR1 reads ENHRY; CDR2 reads SYGVKD. CDR3 size: 16 residues. CDR3 amino acids: CAISESILAGTYEQYF. The CDR3 nucleotides are TGTGCCATCAGTGAGTCGATACTAGCGGGCACCTACGAGCAGTACTTC.

The chain combines TRBV7-2 with TRBJ1-5; D remains unclear. The CDR3 has 14 amino acids. Germline V lookup: CDR1 SGHTA, CDR2 FQGNSA. Trimming shortened V by 5 bases and J by 7 bases, and 15 bases separated the two germline ends. Written as DNA, the CDR3 is TGTGCCAGCAGCCCTCCGGGGAGTGGGCAGCCCCAGCATTTT. It translates to CASSPPGSGQPQHF.

J is TRBJ1-1 and V is TRBV5-1, with 11 bases that match TRBD1. This CDR3 spans 16 amino acids. The V gene's germline CDR1 is SGHRS and CDR2 YFSETQ. Trimming took 4 bases from V and 1 from J; bases not matched to a gene: 6. CDR3 coding DNA: TGCGCCAGCAGCGGACAGGGGGCCCTGACGAACACTGAAGCTTTCTTT. Its translation: CASSGQGALTNTEAFF.

The V call is TRBV10-3, the J call TRBJ2-2; D is ambiguous. V was cut by 10 bases and J by 5 bases, with 14 bases left in between. CDR3 length: 13 amino acids. Per germline, CDR1 ENHRY and CDR2 SYGVKD. In nucleotides, the CDR3 is TGTGCCAACTCAGCCCAATTTACCGGGGAGCTGTTTTTT. Protein sequence: CANSAQFTGELFF.

This clonotype was observed a handful of times. V gene TRBV20-1 combines with J gene TRBJ2-1; 11 bases fit TRBD2. Germline CDR1 is DFQATT and CDR2 is SNEGSKA (reference sequence). V lost 5 bases to trimming and J lost 4 bases; unmatched junction nucleotides: 4. There are 14 residues in the CDR3. In nucleotides, the CDR3 is TGCAGTGCTCCCGGGACTAGCGGATACAATGAGCAGTTCTTC. Translation gives CSAPGTSGYNEQFF.

V and J are TRBV6-2 or TRBV6-3 and TRBJ2-5, with TRBD2 identical over 11 bases. Germline V gene sequence: CDR1 MNHEY, CDR2 SVGEGT. The CDR3 is 16 residues long. The ends lost 4 bases at V and 11 bases at J; junction bases unmatched: 15. The CDR3 reads CASSFYLAGGGNEQYF. The CDR3 DNA follows: TGTGCCAGCAGTTTCTACCTAGCGGGAGGAGGCAATGAGCAGTACTTC.

The chain carries TRBV15 and TRBJ2-1; 11 bases line up with TRBD1. Per the germline V gene, CDR1 is LNHNV and CDR2 is YYDKDF (reference sequence). V was clipped by 2 bases and J by 5 bases; unmatched bases: 2. The CDR3 is 15 amino acids. The CDR3 DNA reads as TGTGCCACCAGCAGAAGGGACAGGGGGGACAATGAGCAGTTCTTC. Translated: CATSRRDRGDNEQFF.

The rearrangement uses TRBV6-1 and TRBJ2-1; D is unresolved. Germline V gene lookup returns CDR1 MNHNS and CDR2 SASEGT. Trimming removed 4 bases from V and 0 bases from J, with 13 bases in between. The CDR3 length is 16 residues. CDR3 DNA sequence: TGTGCCAGCAGTGGTGGTTACACCAGCTCCTACAATGAGCAGTTCTTC. This encodes CASSGGYTSSYNEQFF.

This clonotype was counted at least ten times. V is TRBV25-1 and J is TRBJ1-2; D unresolved. The V end lost 5 bases, the J end lost 2 bases, and 6 bases lay between the germline ends. Germline CDR1 and CDR2: MGHDK and SYGVNS. This CDR3 comprises 12 residues. The CDR3 region is CASSRGNYGYTF. For the CDR3, the DNA is TGTGCCAGCAGTCGAGGAAACTATGGCTACACCTTC.

This clonotype was picked up a small number of times. V and J are TRBV24-1 and TRBJ2-1; D may be TRBD2 (5 bases). The CDR3 has 14 residues. Germline assignment: CDR1 KGHDR and CDR2 SFDVKD. V lost 4 bases and J lost 6, with 12 bases in between. CDR3 loop: CATSEVGGRNEQFF. DNA of the CDR3: TGTGCCACCAGTGAAGTCGGCGGGCGCAATGAGCAGTTCTTC.

CDR3 DNA: TGTGCCAGCAGCGTAGGATCTGGACAGGGTGATGGGGCCAACGTCCTGACTTTC. It is translated as CASSVGSGQGDGANVLTF. The V gene is TRBV9, the J gene TRBJ2-6; 8 bases map to TRBD1. The CDR3 runs to 18 residues. J lost 3 bases, V lost 0 bases, and 8 bases had no gene match. The germline V gene has CDR1 SGDLS and CDR2 YYNGEE.

The rearrangement uses TRBV25-1 and TRBJ2-1; 9 positions agree with TRBD2. The V gene end was trimmed by 4 bases and the J gene end by 9 bases; junction bases not matched to a gene: 4. This CDR3 comprises 13 residues. Germline CDR1 and CDR2: MGHDK and SYGVNS. This CDR3 is CASSASAGGEQFF. The CDR3, as DNA: TGTGCCAGCAGTGCATCAGCGGGAGGTGAGCAGTTCTTC. The whole variable domain, filled in from reference TRBV25-1 and TRBJ2-1, reads EADIYQTPRYLVIGTGKKITLECSQTMGHDKMYWYQQDPGMELHLIHYSYGVNSTEKGDLSSESTVSRIRTEHFPLTLESARPSHTSQYLCASSASAGGEQFFGPGTRLTVL.

This clonotype was counted many times. The rearrangement uses TRBV5-1 and TRBJ2-1; D is undetermined. CDR1 is SGHRS, CDR2 YFSETQ, per germline. V lost 1 base to trimming and J lost 4 bases, with 9 bases between them. The CDR3 consists of 14 residues. The CDR3 spells CASSLLVGYNEQFF. The CDR3 DNA is TGCGCCAGCAGCTTGCTGGTTGGTTACAATGAGCAGTTCTTC.

The chain recombines TRBV9 with TRBJ2-7; 7 nucleotides match TRBD2. The CDR3 sequence is 14 residues long. Trimming removed 1 base from V and 3 bases from J; junction bases left unmatched: 4. The germline V gene has CDR1 SGDLS and CDR2 YYNGEE. The CDR3 region has the DNA TGTGCCAGCAGCGTACAGGGAGGGAACTACGAGCAGTACTTC. Translating it yields CASSVQGGNYEQYF.

The chain carries TRBV7-3 and TRBJ1-6; D ambiguous. The CDR3 consists of 14 residues. V shed 4 bases and J shed 5 bases, with 9 bases lying between them. Per germline, CDR1 SGHTA and CDR2 FQGTGA. The CDR3 DNA is TGTGCCAGCAGCTCTACAGAAAATAATTCACCCCTCCACTTT. Protein sequence: CASSSTENNSPLHF.

The sample holds a few counts of this clonotype. The rearrangement joins TRBV10-3 to TRBJ2-6; D is ambiguous. The CDR3 totals 15 residues. The germline V gene encodes CDR1 ENHRY and CDR2 SYGVKD. V lost 2 bases, J lost 0 bases, and 5 bases lay in between. The CDR3 spells CAISERLSGANVLTF. DNA for the CDR3: TGTGCCATCAGTGAGAGGCTCTCTGGGGCCAACGTCCTGACTTTC.